This T cell receptor beta chain was sequenced during a study of control samples from healthy donors and cancer patients. TCRdb keeps only in-frame clones here, not all; method: immunoSEQ multiplex PCR. The sample consists of about 170,000 clones, around 90% of them appearing once. This TCR derives from a man aged 25 to 40 in good health. The sequencing sample was made of blood.

CDR3 in DNA: TGCGCCAGCAGCCAAGATCACCCCATGGGACTAGCCTCTAGCACAGATACGCAGTATTTT. It translates to CASSQDHPMGLASSTDTQYF. The V call is TRBV4-3, the J call TRBJ2-3; 9 bases line up with TRBD2. This CDR3 has 20 amino acids. Germline V gives CDR1 LGHNA, CDR2 YSLEER. The V gene end was trimmed by 0 bases and the J gene end by 0 bases; junction bases not matched to a gene: 13.